This T cell receptor (beta chain) emerged from a study of T cell responses to AZD1222 COVID-19 vaccine. Sequencing used immunoSEQ multiplex PCR; TCRdb keeps in-frame clones, though not all of them. Of some 95,000 clones in the sample, around nine tenths are singletons; the top ten hold about 12%. The V gene's germline CDR1 is MDHEN and CDR2 SYDVKM. Germline trimming cut 3 bases from V and 3 bases from J; bases unmatched to any gene: 7. The CDR3 extends over 15 amino acids. Study conclusions and caveats: Spike regions recognized by vaccine-associated CD4 TCRs spanned the protein, led by 160-218 and 743-854. There were repertoire samples only from the period after the peak T cell response.

As regards this clone: Its cognate antigen is unknown.

The J gene is TRBJ2-7, the V gene TRBV28, with 8 bases fitting TRBD2. The TCR was taken from an adult who received the AZD1222 COVID-19 vaccine. Sequences were derived from peripheral blood, sampled 28 days after the second AZD1222 dose. CDR3 DNA: TGTGCCAGCAGTTTTGAGGTAGCGGGGAGCTACGAGCAGTACTTC. Translated, it gives CASSFEVAGSYEQYF.